Shown below are 18 T cell receptor beta chains from a single sample sequenced in a study of T-cell reconstitution after alpha-beta-depleted transplantation in children. It was with unique molecular identifiers that the TCRbeta library was prepared. One entry per CDR3 protein results from TCRdb running MiXCR on the PCR reads. The data show some 550,000 distinct CDR3 sequences, with roughly 18% seen just once and approximately 3% held by the top ten. The sequencing used PBMCs from the stem cell graft donor, collected from the stem cell graft. These receptors were obtained from a human donor who donated a stem cell graft to a child with acute lymphoblastic leukemia.

The J gene is TRBJ2-1, the V gene TRBV12-3 or TRBV12-4; 13 nucleotides match TRBD2. V dropped 3 bases and J dropped 5; count of bases not matched to a gene: 7. CDR3 length equals 17 residues. In DNA form, the CDR3 reads TGTGCCAGCAGTTTTCTCGGGACTAGCGGGAAGCACAATGAGCAGTTCTTC. Encoded protein: CASSFLGTSGKHNEQFF.

This clonotype was observed at least ten times. The chain is built from TRBV7-6 and TRBJ1-1; possible D gene TRBD1, 6 bases. The V and J ends lost 5 bases and 0 bases respectively, with 16 bases between them. Germline V gene sequence: CDR1 SGHVS, CDR2 FNYEAQ. This CDR3 comprises 16 residues. CDR3 nucleotides: TGTGCCAGCAGCCCCCTCGGGGGGGGCATGAACACTGAAGCTTTCTTT. It yields the protein CASSPLGGGMNTEAFF.

The J gene is TRBJ1-2, the V gene TRBV7-9, with a weak D call TRBD1 (5 bases). The V end lost 5 bases, the J end lost 7 bases, and 11 bases lay between the germline ends. The CDR3 consists of 12 residues. The germline gives CDR1 SEHNR, CDR2 FQNEAQ (reference sequence). The CDR3 is CASSRGDGGYTF. In nucleotides, the CDR3 is TGTGCCAGCAGCCGAGGGGATGGTGGCTACACCTTC.

This clonotype was detected only a few times. This rearrangement joins TRBV11-2 to TRBJ1-1; D not resolved. V shed 0 bases and J shed 11 bases, with 13 bases lying between them. From germline, CDR1 is SGHAT and CDR2 FQNNGV. The CDR3 is made up of 13 amino acids. The chain's CDR3 is CASSLEWVEAAFF. DNA for the CDR3: TGTGCCAGCAGCTTAGAGTGGGTCGAGGCCGCTTTCTTT. The full variable domain, with the rest looked up from reference TRBV11-2 and TRBJ1-1, is EAGVAQSPRYKIIEKRQSVAFWCNPISGHATLYWYQQILGQGPKLLIQFQNNGVVDDSQLPKDRFSAERLKGVDSTLKIQPAKLEDSAVYLCASSLEWVEAAFFGQGTRLTVV.

Only a few counts were recorded for this clonotype. The rearrangement links TRBV12-3 or TRBV12-4 to TRBJ1-1; D ambiguous. V dropped 3 bases and J dropped 1 base, with 9 bases sitting between them. This CDR3 is built from 14 residues. CDR3 in DNA: TGTGCCAGCAGTTTCGGCCGGAAGAACACTGAAGCTTTCTTT. This gives the protein CASSFGRKNTEAFF.

There are many counts of this clonotype. The chain employs TRBV5-1 and TRBJ1-1; tentative D call: TRBD1 (6 bases). In germline, CDR1 is SGHRS, CDR2 YFSETQ. V was cut by 0 bases and J by 4 bases, with 13 bases left in between. This CDR3 contains 15 residues. The CDR3 region is CASSLDGGLGTEAFF. The CDR3, as DNA: TGCGCCAGCAGCTTGGACGGGGGGCTAGGCACTGAAGCTTTCTTT.

The gene calls are TRBV19 and TRBJ2-2, with 8 bases matching TRBD1. Germline V CDR1 and CDR2: LNHDA, SQIVND (reference sequence). The CDR3 length is 13 residues. The V and J ends lost 6 bases and 6 bases, in that order; junction bases with no gene match: 3. DNA of the CDR3: TGTGCCAGTAGGCGGACAGGGCCCGGGGAGCTGTTTTTT. It is translated as CASRRTGPGELFF.

The CDR3 region is CATTPSTGNTEAFF. CDR3 nucleotides: TGTGCCACCACTCCTTCGACAGGGAACACTGAAGCTTTCTTT. V and J are TRBV24-1 and TRBJ1-1, with a possible D match to TRBD1 (6 bases). From germline, CDR1 is KGHDR and CDR2 SFDVKD. This CDR3 region has 14 residues. Trimming left V 8 bases short and J 1 base short, with 13 bases between.

This clonotype was found a few times. This chain connects TRBV27 to TRBJ2-1, with D possibly TRBD1 on 6 matching bases. This CDR3 has 13 residues. The germline V gene encodes CDR1 MNHEY and CDR2 SMNVEV (reference sequence). Trimming pared 3 bases from V and 7 bases from J, leaving 10 bases between. CDR3 in amino acids: CASSFTGRNEQFF. Written as DNA, the CDR3 is TGTGCCAGCAGTTTCACAGGGCGGAATGAGCAGTTCTTC.

This clonotype was observed a handful of times. V is TRBV24-1 and J is TRBJ2-1, with 8 bases lining up with TRBD1. The CDR3 consists of 15 residues. Germline V CDR1 and CDR2: KGHDR, SFDVKD. Trimming cost V 2 bases and J 6 bases; bases outside gene matches: 5. CDR3 protein: CATSDWTGHRNEQFF. The CDR3 bases are TGTGCCACCAGTGATTGGACAGGGCATCGCAATGAGCAGTTCTTC.

CDR3 amino acids: CASSLAIRQGRSNEKLFF. In DNA form, the CDR3 reads TGCGCCAGCAGCTTGGCAATTCGACAGGGGAGGAGTAATGAAAAACTGTTTTTT. The chain couples TRBV5-1 to TRBJ1-4; 8 nucleotides match TRBD1. The CDR3 extends over 18 amino acids. CDR1 SGHRS and CDR2 YFSETQ come from the germline V gene. J gave up 4 bases and V 0 bases, and 11 bases lay outside the gene matches.

This clonotype was seen only a few times. V gene TRBV12-3 or TRBV12-4 combines with J gene TRBJ2-3; either TRBD1 or TRBD2 may fit D (5 bases each). The CDR3 covers 16 residues. The V and J ends lost 6 bases and 4 bases respectively, with 20 bases between them. For the CDR3, the DNA is TGTGCCAGCAGCCTCTTGTCGAGGGGAGATTCAGATACGCAGTATTTT. Protein product: CASSLLSRGDSDTQYF.

This clonotype turned up a few times. This rearrangement joins TRBV9 to TRBJ2-1; a possible D gene is TRBD2 (5 bases). The CDR3 is made up of 18 amino acids. Trimming shortened V by 0 bases and J by 9 bases, and 25 bases separated the two germline ends. Germline V lookup: CDR1 SGDLS, CDR2 YYNGEE. DNA of the CDR3: TGTGCCAGCAGCGTAGATGAGGGAGCGTTGGGGTTGTCCAGTGAGCAGTTCTTC. Amino acid sequence: CASSVDEGALGLSSEQFF.

The chain combines TRBV12-3 or TRBV12-4 with TRBJ1-4; 8 nucleotides agree with TRBD1. The junction had 10 bases not matched to a gene; V was cut back by 5 bases and J by 11 bases. The CDR3 runs to 14 residues. CDR3 in amino acids: CASSPRTGKGKLFF. In DNA form, the CDR3 reads TGTGCCAGCAGTCCCCGGACAGGGAAAGGGAAACTGTTTTTT.

This chain joins TRBV4-1 and TRBJ2-2; D uncertain. The CDR3 covers 13 residues. CDR1 is MGHRA, CDR2 YSYEKL, per germline. With 2 bases removed from V and 4 bases from J, the gap between germline ends came to 5 bases. This chain's CDR3 is CASSQPSTGELFF. CDR3 in DNA: TGCGCCAGCAGCCAACCTAGCACCGGGGAGCTGTTTTTT.

In this sample, this clonotype turned up once. CDR3 bases: TGTGCCAGCAGCTTAGCGCCCCCCACAGATACGCAGTATTTT. Translating gives CASSLAPPTDTQYF. The rearrangement links TRBV7-9 to TRBJ2-3; D unclear. Germline CDR1 reads SEHNR; CDR2 reads FQNEAQ (reference sequence). This CDR3 is 14 amino acids long. The V end lost 0 bases, the J end lost 2 bases, and 6 bases lay between the germline ends.

This rearrangement joins TRBV9 to TRBJ2-3; 10 nucleotides agree with TRBD2. Germline-derived CDR1 and CDR2 are SGDLS and YYNGEE. V shed 0 bases, J shed 6 bases, and the junction held 4 bases outside the gene matches. This CDR3 spans 15 amino acids. In DNA, the CDR3 is TGTGCCAGCAGCGTAGTCACTAGCGGGATGGATACGCAGTATTTT. It specifies CASSVVTSGMDTQYF.

This clonotype was recorded a few times. The chain joins TRBV7-9 to TRBJ1-3; D gene unclear. Germline-derived CDR1 and CDR2 are SEHNR and FQNEAQ (reference sequence). CDR3 size: 15 residues. V was cut by 4 bases and J by 0 bases, with 10 bases left in between. CDR3 bases: TGTGCCAGCAGCTCTTCCGGGCCCTCTGGAAACACCATATATTTT. It codes for CASSSSGPSGNTIYF.